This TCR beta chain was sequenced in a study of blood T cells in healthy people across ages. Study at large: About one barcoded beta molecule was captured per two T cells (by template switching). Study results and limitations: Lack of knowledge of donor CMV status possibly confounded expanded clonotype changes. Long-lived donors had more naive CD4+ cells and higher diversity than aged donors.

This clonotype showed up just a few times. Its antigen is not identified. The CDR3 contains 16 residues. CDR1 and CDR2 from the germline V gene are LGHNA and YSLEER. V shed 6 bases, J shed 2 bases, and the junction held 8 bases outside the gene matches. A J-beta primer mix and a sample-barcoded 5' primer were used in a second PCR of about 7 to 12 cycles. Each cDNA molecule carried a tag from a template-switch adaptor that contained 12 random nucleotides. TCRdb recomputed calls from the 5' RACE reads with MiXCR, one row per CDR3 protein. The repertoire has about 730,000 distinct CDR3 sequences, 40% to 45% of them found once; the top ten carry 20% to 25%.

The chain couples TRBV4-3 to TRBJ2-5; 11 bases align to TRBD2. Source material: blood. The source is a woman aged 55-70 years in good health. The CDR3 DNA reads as TGCGCCAGCAGTCATACTAGCGGGAGACAACAAGAGACCCAGTACTTC. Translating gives CASSHTSGRQQETQYF.